This T cell receptor (beta chain) was sequenced in a study of blood T cell repertoires in COVID-19. As for the study in general: Some COVID-19 samples were acute and others convalescent; all came from the United States, Italy and Spain.

Some clones are missing from TCRdb's copy, which holds only in-frame ones; the method was immunoSEQ multiplex PCR. The sample holds under 85,000 clones, 80% to 90% seen once. This CDR3 has 15 residues. V dropped 3 bases and J dropped 4; count of bases not matched to a gene: 2. Per germline, CDR1 SGHNT and CDR2 YENEEA. The material sequenced was peripheral blood. The source is a man aged 50 or older with active COVID-19. The chain couples TRBV11-3 to TRBJ2-1, with 11 bases fitting TRBD2. The CDR3, as DNA: TGTGCCAGCAGCTTCTTAGCGGGGGGGTACAATGAGCAGTTCTTC. Translating gives CASSFLAGGYNEQFF. The complete variable domain, with remaining parts taken from reference TRBV11-3 and TRBJ2-1, reads EAGVVQSPRYKIIEKKQPVAFWCNPISGHNTLYWYLQNLGQGPELLIRYENEEAVDDSQLPKDRFSAERLKGVDSTLKIQPAELGDSAVYLCASSFLAGGYNEQFFGPGTRLTVL.